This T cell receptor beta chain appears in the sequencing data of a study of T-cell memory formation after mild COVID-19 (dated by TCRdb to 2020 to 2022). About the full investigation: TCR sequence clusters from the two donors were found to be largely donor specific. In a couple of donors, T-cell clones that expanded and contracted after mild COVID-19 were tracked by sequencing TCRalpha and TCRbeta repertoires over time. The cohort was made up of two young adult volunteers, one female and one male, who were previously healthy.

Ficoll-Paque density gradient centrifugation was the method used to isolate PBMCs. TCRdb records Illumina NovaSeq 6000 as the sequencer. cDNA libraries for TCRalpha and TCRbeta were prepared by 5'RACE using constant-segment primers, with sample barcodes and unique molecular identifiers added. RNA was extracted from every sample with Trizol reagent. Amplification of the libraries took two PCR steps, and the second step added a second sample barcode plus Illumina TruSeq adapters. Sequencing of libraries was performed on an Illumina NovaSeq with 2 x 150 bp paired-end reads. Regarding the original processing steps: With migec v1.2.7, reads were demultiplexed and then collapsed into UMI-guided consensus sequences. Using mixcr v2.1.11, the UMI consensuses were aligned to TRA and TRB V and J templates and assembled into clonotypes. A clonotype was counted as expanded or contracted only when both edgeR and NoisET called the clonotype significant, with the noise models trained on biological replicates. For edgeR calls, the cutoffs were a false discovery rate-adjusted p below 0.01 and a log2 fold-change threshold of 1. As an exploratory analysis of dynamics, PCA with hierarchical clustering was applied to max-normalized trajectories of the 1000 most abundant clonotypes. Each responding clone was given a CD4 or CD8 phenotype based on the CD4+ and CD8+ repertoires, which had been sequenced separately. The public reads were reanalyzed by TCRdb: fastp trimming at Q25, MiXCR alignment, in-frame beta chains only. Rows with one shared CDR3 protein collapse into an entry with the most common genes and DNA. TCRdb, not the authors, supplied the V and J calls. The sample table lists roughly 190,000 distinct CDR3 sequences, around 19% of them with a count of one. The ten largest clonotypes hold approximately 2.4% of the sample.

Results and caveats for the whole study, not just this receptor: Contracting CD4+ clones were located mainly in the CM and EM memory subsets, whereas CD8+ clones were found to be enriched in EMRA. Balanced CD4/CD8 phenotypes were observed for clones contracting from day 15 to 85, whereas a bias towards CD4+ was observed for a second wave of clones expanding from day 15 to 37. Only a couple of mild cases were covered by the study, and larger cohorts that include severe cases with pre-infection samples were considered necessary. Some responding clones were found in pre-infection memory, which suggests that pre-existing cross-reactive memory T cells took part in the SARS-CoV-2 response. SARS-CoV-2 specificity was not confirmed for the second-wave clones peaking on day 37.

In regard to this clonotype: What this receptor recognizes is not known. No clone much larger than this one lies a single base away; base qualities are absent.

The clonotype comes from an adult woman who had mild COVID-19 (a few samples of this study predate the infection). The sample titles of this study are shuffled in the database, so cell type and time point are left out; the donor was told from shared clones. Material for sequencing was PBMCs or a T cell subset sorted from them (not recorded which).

CDR3 region: CASAGLAGGSYTDTQYF. The sequenced DNA: TGTGCCAGCGCGGGACTAGCGGGAGGGTCTTACACAGATACGCAGTATTTT. The chain uses TRBV2 and TRBJ2-3; 16 central bases correspond to TRBD2. The cysteine opens and the phenylalanine closes a CDR3 of 17 amino acids. The read is trimmed to its CDR3 DNA, 51 bases read in frame from base 1. V ends up 8 bases short and J 2 bases short, with an unmatched junction base count of 7. Per the germline V gene, SNHLY is the CDR1 and FYNNEI is the CDR2.